This T cell receptor beta chain was profiled in a study of blood T cell repertoires in COVID-19. TCRdb's copy holds only in-frame clones and misses some; the assay was immunoSEQ multiplex PCR. This table has over 55,000 clones, about nine tenths appearing once. The TCR was taken from a man between 60 and 70 years old with acute or convalescent COVID-19. The sample was peripheral blood.

The CDR3, as DNA: TGCAGTGCTAGTGGCAGGGGGAGAGTTAGCAATCAGCCCCAGCATTTT. This encodes CSASGRGRVSNQPQHF. The chain links TRBV20-1 to TRBJ1-5, with TRBD1 matching 7 bases. Germline values: CDR1 DFQATT, CDR2 SNEGSKA (reference sequence). The CDR3 is 16 amino acids. V was clipped by 3 bases and J by 0 bases; unmatched bases: 8.